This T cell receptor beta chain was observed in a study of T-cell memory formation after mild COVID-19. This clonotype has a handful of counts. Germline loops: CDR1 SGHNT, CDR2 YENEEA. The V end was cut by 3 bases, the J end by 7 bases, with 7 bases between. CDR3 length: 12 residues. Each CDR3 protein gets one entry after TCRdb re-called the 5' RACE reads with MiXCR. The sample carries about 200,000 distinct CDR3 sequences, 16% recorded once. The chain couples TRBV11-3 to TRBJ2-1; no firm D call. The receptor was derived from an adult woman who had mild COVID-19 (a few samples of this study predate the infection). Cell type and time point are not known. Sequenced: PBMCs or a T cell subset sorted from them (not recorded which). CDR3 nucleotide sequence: TGTGCCAGCAGCTTTGATAGGAATGAGCAGTTCTTC. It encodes CASSFDRNEQFF. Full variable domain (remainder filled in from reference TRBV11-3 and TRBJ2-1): EAGVVQSPRYKIIEKKQPVAFWCNPISGHNTLYWYLQNLGQGPELLIRYENEEAVDDSQLPKDRFSAERLKGVDSTLKIQPAELGDSAVYLCASSFDRNEQFFGPGTRLTVL.